These 10 T cell receptor beta chains originate from one sample sequenced in a study of PD-1 blockade in classical Hodgkin lymphoma. Documented time point: cycle 4 day 1 (C4D1), after around six weeks of nivolumab. Relapse after autologous stem cell transplantation occurred in every patient, and brentuximab vedotin exposure varied. Only in-frame clones appear in the TCRdb table, and some are missing; sequencing was by immunoSEQ multiplex PCR. This table holds about 60,000 clones, approximately 90% found once. The sample consisted of peripheral blood mononuclear cells (PBMCs), taken before the fourth cycle of nivolumab. The origin of the receptors is a human donor with classical Hodgkin lymphoma.

V and J are TRBV11-2 and TRBJ1-3; D is uncertain. Trimming pared 5 bases from V and 4 bases from J, leaving 12 bases between. There are 14 residues in the CDR3. Germline loops: CDR1 SGHAT, CDR2 FQNNGV. The CDR3 here is CASSPWSGGNTIYF. The CDR3 DNA is TGTGCCAGCAGCCCGTGGTCAGGCGGAAACACCATATATTTT.

The rearrangement joins TRBV6-5 to TRBJ2-1; 7 bases agree with TRBD2. The germline CDR1 and CDR2 sequences are MNHEY and SVGAGI. There are 15 residues in the CDR3. Trimming at V came to 2 bases and at J to 4 bases, leaving 5 bases not matched to a gene. The CDR3 DNA reads as TGTGCCAGCAGTTACGCGGGAGAGGATTACAATGAGCAGTTCTTC. Translation: CASSYAGEDYNEQFF.

The gene calls are TRBV11-2 and TRBJ2-7, with 8 bases matching TRBD2. V dropped 4 bases and J dropped 3; count of bases not matched to a gene: 2. The CDR3 is made up of 13 amino acids. The germline CDR1 and CDR2 sequences are SGHAT and FQNNGV. CDR3 protein: CASSSGLGYEQYF. CDR3 sequence (DNA): TGTGCCAGCAGCTCGGGACTAGGCTACGAGCAGTACTTC.

The chain has TRBV18 and TRBJ1-1; no clear D gene. V lost 3 bases and J lost 1, with 6 bases in between. Germline loops: CDR1 KGHSH, CDR2 LQKENI. The CDR3 covers 13 residues. The CDR3 reads CASSPGGNTEAFF. CDR3 bases: TGTGCCAGCTCACCTGGAGGGAACACTGAAGCTTTCTTT.

This chain uses TRBV5-1 with TRBJ2-1, with a possible D match to TRBD1 (5 bases). CDR1 and CDR2 from the germline V gene are SGHRS and YFSETQ. Deletions cut 1 base from V and 2 bases from J, with 13 bases between. CDR3 length equals 16 residues. This CDR3 is CASSLYKGLPYNEQFF. CDR3 sequence (DNA): TGCGCCAGCAGCTTGTATAAGGGGTTACCCTACAATGAGCAGTTCTTC.

The V and J genes are TRBV7-9 and TRBJ2-3, with no clear D. Trimming shortened V by 1 base and J by 0 bases, and 14 bases separated the two germline ends. Germline CDR1 and CDR2: SEHNR and FQNEAQ (reference sequence). The CDR3 is made up of 17 amino acids. The CDR3 region is CASSLGGPATSTDTQYF. The CDR3 DNA is TGTGCCAGCAGCTTAGGAGGCCCCGCTACTAGCACAGATACGCAGTATTTT.

The V gene is TRBV10-3, the J gene TRBJ2-1, with 8 bases that match TRBD1. Germline trimming cut 0 bases from V and 5 bases from J; bases unmatched to any gene: 9. The germline V gene has CDR1 ENHRY and CDR2 SYGVKD. This CDR3 comprises 17 residues. CDR3: CAISESGGTGWNNEQFF. The CDR3 nucleotides read TGTGCCATCAGTGAGTCCGGCGGGACAGGTTGGAACAATGAGCAGTTCTTC.

In its sample, this clone was seen once. The gene calls are TRBV28 and TRBJ1-4; D perhaps matches TRBD1 (6 bases). Germline CDR1 MDHEN, CDR2 SYDVKM. Trimming took off 5 bases at V and 2 bases at J, with 12 bases between the two ends. CDR3 length: 15 residues. The CDR3 DNA reads as TGTGCCAGCAGTGCCCTCAGGGGCACTAATGAAAAACTGTTTTTT. Amino acids: CASSALRGTNEKLFF.

The chain employs TRBV1 and TRBJ1-1; TRBD1, the table's D call, was not compared with the DNA. TRBV1 is a pseudogene segment. The CDR3 has 16 amino acids. DNA of the CDR3: TGCACCAGCAGCCCCGGGACAGGGGGCGAATTTTCTGAAGCTTTCTTT. Translated: CTSSPGTGGEFSEAFF.

V is TRBV5-4 and J is TRBJ2-1; the D gene is possibly TRBD2 (5 bases). The CDR3 covers 15 residues. The germline V gene has CDR1 SGHNT and CDR2 YYREEE (reference sequence). V was trimmed by 0 bases and J by 4 bases, leaving 11 bases between them. The CDR3 nucleotides are TGTGCCAGCAGCTTGGCCGTCACGGGATACAATGAGCAGTTCTTC. Its protein is CASSLAVTGYNEQFF.